What follows is one TCR beta chain and its context. V shed 4 bases, J shed 1 base, and the junction held 7 bases outside the gene matches. Germline lookup yields CDR1 KGHDR and CDR2 SFDVKD. The CDR3 loop spans 16 amino acids. These data are taken from a study of T cells in Graves' hyperthyroidism and ophthalmopathy. The CDR3 regions of TCR beta were amplified from RNA transcripts. Initially, a first-round RT-PCR of the TCR CDR3 employed the HTBI primer set. TCRdb reprocessed the multiplex PCR reads via MiXCR and lists one record per CDR3 protein. The sample includes around 190,000 distinct CDR3 sequences, 15% to 20% seen only once; the top ten take 25% to 35%.

The material sequenced was blood. This receptor was taken from a woman in her 50s with Graves' hyperthyroidism. The V gene is TRBV24-1, the J gene TRBJ2-7, with 9 bases that match TRBD1. The CDR3 sequence is CATSDHRGTGSYEQYF. The CDR3 nucleotides read TGTGCCACCAGTGACCACCGCGGGACAGGGTCCTACGAGCAGTACTTC.